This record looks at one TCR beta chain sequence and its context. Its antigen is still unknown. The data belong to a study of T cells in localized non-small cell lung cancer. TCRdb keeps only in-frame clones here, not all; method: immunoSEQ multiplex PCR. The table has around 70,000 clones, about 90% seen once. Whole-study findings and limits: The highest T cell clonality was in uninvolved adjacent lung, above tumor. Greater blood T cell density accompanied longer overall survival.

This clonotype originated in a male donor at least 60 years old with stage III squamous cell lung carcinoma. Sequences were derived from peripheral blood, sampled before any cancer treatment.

CDR3 sequence (DNA): TGTGCCAGCAGCTCGGACGGCCCGAACACTGAAGCTTTCTTT. Translated, it gives CASSSDGPNTEAFF. The chain combines TRBV7-3 with TRBJ1-1; D uncertain. This CDR3 spans 14 amino acids. Looked up from germline, CDR1 is SGHTA and CDR2 is FQGTGA. V was pared by 4 bases and J by 1 base, with 10 bases between.